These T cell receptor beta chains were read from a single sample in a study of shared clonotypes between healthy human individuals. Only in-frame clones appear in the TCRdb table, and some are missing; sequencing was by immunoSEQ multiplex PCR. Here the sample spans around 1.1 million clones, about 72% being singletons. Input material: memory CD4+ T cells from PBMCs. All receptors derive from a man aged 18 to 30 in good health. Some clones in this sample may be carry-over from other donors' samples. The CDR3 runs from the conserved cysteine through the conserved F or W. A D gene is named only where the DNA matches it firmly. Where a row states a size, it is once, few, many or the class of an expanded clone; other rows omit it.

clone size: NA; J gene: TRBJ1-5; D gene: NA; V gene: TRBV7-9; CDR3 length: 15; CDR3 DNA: TGTGCCAGCAGCCCAACAGCTTATAGCAATCAGCCCCAGCATTTT; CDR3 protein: CASSPTAYSNQPQHF
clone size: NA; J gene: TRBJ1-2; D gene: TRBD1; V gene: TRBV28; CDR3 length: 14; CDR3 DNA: TGTGCCAGCAGCCAACAGGGGGCTTACTATGGCTACACCTTC; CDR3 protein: CASSQQGAYYGYTF
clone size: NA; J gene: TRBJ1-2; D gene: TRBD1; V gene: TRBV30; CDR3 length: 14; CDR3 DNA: TGTGCCTGGAACCCCGGACAGGGGGCGAATGGCTACACCTTC; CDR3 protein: CAWNPGQGANGYTF
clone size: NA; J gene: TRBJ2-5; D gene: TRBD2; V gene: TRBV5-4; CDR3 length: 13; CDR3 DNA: TGTGCCAGCAGCCCGGGGGGGGCAGAGACCCAGTACTTC; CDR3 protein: CASSPGGAETQYF
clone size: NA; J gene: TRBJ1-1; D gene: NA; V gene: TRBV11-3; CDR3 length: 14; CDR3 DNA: TGTGCCAGCAGCTTAGGGGAGGACAGAGAAAAAGCTTTCTTT; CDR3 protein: CASSLGEDREKAFF
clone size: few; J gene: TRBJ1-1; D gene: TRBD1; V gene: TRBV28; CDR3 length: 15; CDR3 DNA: TGTGCCAGCCCCGGACAGGGAAGGGGGAACACTGAAGCTTTCTTT; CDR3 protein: CASPGQGRGNTEAFF
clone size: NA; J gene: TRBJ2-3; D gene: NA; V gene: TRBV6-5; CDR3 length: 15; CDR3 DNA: TGTGCCAGCAGTTACACTGAACTAGCAACAGATACGCAGTATTTT; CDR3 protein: CASSYTELATDTQYF
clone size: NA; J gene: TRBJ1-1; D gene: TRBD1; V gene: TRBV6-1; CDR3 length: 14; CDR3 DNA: TGTGCCAGCAGAGCAGGGGGAAGCTGGACTGAAGCTTTCTTT; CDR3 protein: CASRAGGSWTEAFF
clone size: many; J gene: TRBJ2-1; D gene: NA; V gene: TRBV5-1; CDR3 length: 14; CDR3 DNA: TGCGCCAGCAGCAGCACCGGGACAAACGATGAGCAGTTCTTC; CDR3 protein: CASSSTGTNDEQFF
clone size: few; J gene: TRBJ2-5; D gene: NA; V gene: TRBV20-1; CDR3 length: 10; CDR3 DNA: TGCAGTGCTTGGCGGGAGACCCAGTACTTC; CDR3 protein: CSAWRETQYF
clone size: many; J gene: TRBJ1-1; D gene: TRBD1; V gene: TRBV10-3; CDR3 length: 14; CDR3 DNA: TGTGCCATCAGTGAGTCCGGACAGGGTACCGTGGCTTTCTTT; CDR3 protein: CAISESGQGTVAFF
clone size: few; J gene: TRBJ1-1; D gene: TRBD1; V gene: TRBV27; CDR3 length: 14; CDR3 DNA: TGTGCCAGCAGTCGCAGGGGGCTGTACACTGAAGCTTTCTTT; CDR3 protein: CASSRRGLYTEAFF
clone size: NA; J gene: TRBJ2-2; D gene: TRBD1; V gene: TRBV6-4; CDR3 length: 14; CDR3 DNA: TGTGCCAGCCGGACAGGCCCGAACACCGGGGAGCTGTTTTTT; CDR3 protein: CASRTGPNTGELFF
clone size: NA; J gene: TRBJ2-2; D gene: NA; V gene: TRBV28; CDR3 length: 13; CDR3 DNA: TGTGCCAGCATTACGACGGGGGTCGGGGAGCTGTTTTTT; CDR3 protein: CASITTGVGELFF
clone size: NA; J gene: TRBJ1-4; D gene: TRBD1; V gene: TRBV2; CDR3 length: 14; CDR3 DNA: TGTGCCAGCAAAACCGGGACAGGGGATGAAAAACTGTTTTTT; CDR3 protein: CASKTGTGDEKLFF
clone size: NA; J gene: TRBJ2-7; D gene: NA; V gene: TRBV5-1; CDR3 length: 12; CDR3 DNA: TGCGCCAGCAGCCCCGGACACACTGAGCAGTACTTC; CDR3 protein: CASSPGHTEQYF
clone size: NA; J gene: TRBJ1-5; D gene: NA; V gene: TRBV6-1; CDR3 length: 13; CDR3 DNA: TGTGCCACCGCGGCCTGGGGAAATCAGCCCCAGCATTTT; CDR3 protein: CATAAWGNQPQHF
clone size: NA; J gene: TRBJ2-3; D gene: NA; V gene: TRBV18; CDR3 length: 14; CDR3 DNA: TGTGCCAGCTCACCACCTACTGGAGCAGATACGCAGTATTTT; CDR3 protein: CASSPPTGADTQYF
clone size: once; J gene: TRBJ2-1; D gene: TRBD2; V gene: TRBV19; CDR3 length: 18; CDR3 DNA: TGTGCCAGTAAGAGTTCATGGAACGGGGGACTAGCTGGTAATGAGCAGTTCTTC; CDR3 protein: CASKSSWNGGLAGNEQFF
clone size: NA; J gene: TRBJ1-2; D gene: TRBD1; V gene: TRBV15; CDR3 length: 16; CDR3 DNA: TGTGCCACCAGCTCCCACAGGGGAAGGAGTGACTATGGCTACACCTTC; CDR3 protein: CATSSHRGRSDYGYTF
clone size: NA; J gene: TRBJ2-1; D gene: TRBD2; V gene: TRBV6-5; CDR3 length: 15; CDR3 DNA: TGTGCCAGCAGTTACGATAGCGGGAGGTACAATGAGCAGTTCTTC; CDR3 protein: CASSYDSGRYNEQFF
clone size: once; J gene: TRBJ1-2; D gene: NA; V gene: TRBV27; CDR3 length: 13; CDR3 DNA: TGTGCCAGCAGTCTCGGGGGCTGGTATGGCTACACCTTC; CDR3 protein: CASSLGGWYGYTF
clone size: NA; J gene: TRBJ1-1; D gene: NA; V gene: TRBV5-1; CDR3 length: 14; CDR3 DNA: TGCGCCAGCAGACTAACCGCATCGGGGACTGAAGCTTTCTTT; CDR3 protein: CASRLTASGTEAFF
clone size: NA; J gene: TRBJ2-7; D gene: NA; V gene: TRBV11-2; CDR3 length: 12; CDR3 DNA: TGTGCCAGCAGCTTCTACAGTTACGAGCAGTACTTC; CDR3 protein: CASSFYSYEQYF
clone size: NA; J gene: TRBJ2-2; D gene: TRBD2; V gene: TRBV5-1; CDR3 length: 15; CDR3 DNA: TGCGCCAGCAGCTTTATAGCGGGATCAACCGGGGAGCTGTTTTTT; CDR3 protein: CASSFIAGSTGELFF
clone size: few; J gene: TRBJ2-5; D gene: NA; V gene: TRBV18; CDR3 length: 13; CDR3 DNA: TGTGCCAGCTCCAGGGGAGAGCAAGAGACCCAGTACTTC; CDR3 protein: CASSRGEQETQYF
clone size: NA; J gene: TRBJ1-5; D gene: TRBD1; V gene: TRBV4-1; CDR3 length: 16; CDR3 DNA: TGCGCCAGCAGCCAAGAAGGGGGCGGCGGCAATCAGCCCCAGCATTTT; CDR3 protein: CASSQEGGGGNQPQHF
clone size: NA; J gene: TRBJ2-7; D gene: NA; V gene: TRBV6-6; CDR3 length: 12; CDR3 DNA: TGTGCCAGCAGCCCCTCGGGGGCAGAGCAGTACTTC; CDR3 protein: CASSPSGAEQYF
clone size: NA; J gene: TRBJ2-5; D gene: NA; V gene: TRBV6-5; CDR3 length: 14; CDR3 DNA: TGTGCCAGCAGGGTCTCAACAGACCAAGAGACCCAGTACTTC; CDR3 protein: CASRVSTDQETQYF
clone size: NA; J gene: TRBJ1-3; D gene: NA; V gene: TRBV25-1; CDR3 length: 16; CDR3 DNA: TGTGCCAGCAGTGAAAAGAAAAGGGGTTTTGGAAACACCATATATTTT; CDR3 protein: CASSEKKRGFGNTIYF
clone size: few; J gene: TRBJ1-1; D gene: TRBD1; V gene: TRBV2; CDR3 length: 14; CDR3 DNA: TGTGCCAGCAGACAAAGACAGGGCCTCACTGAAGCTTTCTTT; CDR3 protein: CASRQRQGLTEAFF